The T cell receptor beta chain described here comes from a study of graft-versus-host responses after intestinal transplantation. V shed 4 bases and J 3 bases; nucleotides not matched to a gene: 1. The V gene's germline CDR1 is SGHRS and CDR2 YFSETQ. There are 13 residues in the CDR3. Clones were sequenced by immunoSEQ multiplex PCR, and TCRdb holds only the in-frame ones, with some missing. The sample yields about 24,000 clones, roughly 88% seen once. This clone was detected once. The clonotype comes from a human patient who received an intestinal transplant, so some T cells may come from the graft donor. The sample here was PBMCs, taken around 460 days after intestinal transplant. The V gene is TRBV5-1, the J gene TRBJ2-1; 7 nucleotides align to TRBD2. CDR3 coding DNA: TGCGCCAGCAGCCAGCGGGGCTACAATGAGCAGTTCTTC. As protein: CASSQRGYNEQFF.